This T cell receptor beta chain was captured in a study of CD8+ T cells in alopecia areata. Study information: It was oral tofacitinib, at 5 to 10 mg twice daily, that treated patients received. General study results and limits: Normal skin's resident alphabeta T cells are sequenced alongside lesional scalp T cells.

Punch biopsies of lesional scalp, plus peripheral blood, were taken from alopecia areata patients. Extracted RNA was reverse transcribed, and the resulting cDNA served as sequencing template. The repertoire was sequenced with immunoSEQ multiplex PCR; TCRdb's copy has only in-frame clones and lacks some. The data contain just over 150,000 clones, around half of them seen just once; the ten biggest clones take up 19%. CDR1 is SGDLS and CDR2 is YYNGEE in the germline V gene. The CDR3 is made up of 15 amino acids. Unmatched junction bases numbered 2, after V lost 3 bases and J lost 1 base. Points on this clone: The antigen remains unidentified.

Sequencing was performed on CD8+ T cells sorted from blood, taken at week 0. This receptor was identified in a human donor with alopecia areata. The rearrangement links TRBV9 to TRBJ1-3; 9 bases match TRBD1. CDR3: CASSAGQGSGNTIYF. The CDR3 coding sequence is TGTGCCAGCAGCGCCGGACAGGGGTCTGGAAACACCATATATTTT. The complete variable domain, with remaining parts taken from reference TRBV9 and TRBJ1-3, reads DSGVTQTPKHLITATGQRVTLRCSPRSGDLSVYWYQQSLDQGLQFLIQYYNGEERAKGNILERFSAQQFPDLHSELNLSSLELGDSALYFCASSAGQGSGNTIYFGEGSWLTVV.